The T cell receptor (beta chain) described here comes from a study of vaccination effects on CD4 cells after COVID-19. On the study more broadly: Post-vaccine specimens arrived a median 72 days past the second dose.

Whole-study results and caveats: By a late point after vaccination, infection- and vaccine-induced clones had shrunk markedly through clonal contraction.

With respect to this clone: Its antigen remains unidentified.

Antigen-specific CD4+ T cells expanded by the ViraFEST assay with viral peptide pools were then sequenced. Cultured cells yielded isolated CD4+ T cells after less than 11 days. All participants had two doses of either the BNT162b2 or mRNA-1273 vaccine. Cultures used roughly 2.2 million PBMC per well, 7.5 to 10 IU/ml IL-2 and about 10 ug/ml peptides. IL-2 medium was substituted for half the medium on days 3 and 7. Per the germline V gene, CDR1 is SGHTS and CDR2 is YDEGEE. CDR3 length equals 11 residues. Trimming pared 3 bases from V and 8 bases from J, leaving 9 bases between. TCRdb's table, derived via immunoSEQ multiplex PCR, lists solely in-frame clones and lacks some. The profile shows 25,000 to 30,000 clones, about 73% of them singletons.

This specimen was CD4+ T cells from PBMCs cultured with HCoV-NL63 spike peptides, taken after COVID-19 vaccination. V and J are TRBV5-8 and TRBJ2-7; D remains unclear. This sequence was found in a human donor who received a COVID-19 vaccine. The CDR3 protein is CASSSISKQYF. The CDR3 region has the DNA TGTGCCAGCAGCTCTATTAGCAAGCAGTACTTC.